This T cell receptor beta chain comes out of a study of blood T cell repertoires in COVID-19. Participants had their cohort set by participant-reported clinical history. Generated by immunoSEQ multiplex PCR, the TCRdb table keeps only in-frame clones and is missing some. The data show about 200,000 clones, approximately 83% seen once. Germline CDR1 and CDR2: SNHLY and FYNNEI. V dropped 6 bases and J dropped 2; count of bases not matched to a gene: 6. This CDR3 is 15 amino acids long. This TCR was recovered from a woman in her thirties or forties with acute COVID-19. The sequenced sample was PBMCs or T cells enriched from blood (not recorded which). The genes are TRBV2 and TRBJ2-3; 9 bases fit TRBD1. The CDR3 protein is CASRDRDRATDTQYF. CDR3 bases: TGTGCCAGCAGGGACCGGGACAGGGCCACAGATACGCAGTATTTT.